Listed below are T cell receptor beta chains from one sample, sequenced in a study of cytomegalovirus exposure and HLA in healthy donors. The method was immunoSEQ multiplex PCR; TCRdb's version includes in-frame clones alone and lacks a portion of them. Of around 170,000 clones in the sample, roughly 80% are singletons; the top ten hold around 2.4%. Sequencing was carried out using PBMCs. The receptors here all came from a man aged 55-75 years in good health and CMV-seronegative. Each CDR3 is given with its conserved first and last residue. The D gene is left open where the match is weak. Size tells how often a clone was seen (once, few, many) or the class of an expanded clone, and some rows leave it out.

cdr3_aa	cdr3_nt	d_call	v_call	j_call	clone_size
CASSLNGVVTGELFF	TGTGCCAGCAGTCTGAACGGGGTTGTGACCGGGGAGCTGTTTTTT	-	TRBV6-5	TRBJ2-2	-
CASSLRGLSGNTIYF	TGTGCCAGCAGCTTAAGGGGCCTTTCTGGAAACACCATATATTTT	-	TRBV7-9	TRBJ1-3	few
CASSLEGRAMNTEAFF	TGCGCCAGCAGCTTGGAGGGCAGGGCCATGAACACTGAAGCTTTCTTT	-	TRBV5-1	TRBJ1-1	-
CASSLQGGGELFF	TGTGCCAGCAGCTTGCAGGGTGGCGGGGAGCTGTTTTTT	-	TRBV5-4	TRBJ2-2	-
CATGGAGGYNEQFF	TGTGCCACCGGAGGAGCGGGGGGGTACAATGAGCAGTTCTTC	TRBD2	TRBV6-6	TRBJ2-1	few
CASRQGANGYTF	TGCGCCAGCAGACAGGGGGCAAATGGCTACACCTTC	TRBD1	TRBV5-1	TRBJ1-2	-
CASSSRVQRETPYEQYF	TGCGCCAGCAGCTCACGAGTCCAGCGGGAGACCCCCTACGAGCAGTACTTC	TRBD2	TRBV5-1	TRBJ2-7	-
CASSMWPGTDNYEQYF	TGTGCCAGTAGTATGTGGCCCGGGACAGATAACTACGAGCAGTACTTC	TRBD1	TRBV19	TRBJ2-7	-
CASRSVIGGDSTEAFF	TGTGCCAGTAGATCGGTAATAGGTGGGGACAGCACTGAAGCTTTCTTT	TRBD1	TRBV19	TRBJ1-1	once
CASSPSGKDQPQHF	TGTGCCAGCTCACCATCCGGGAAGGATCAGCCCCAGCATTTT	-	TRBV18	TRBJ1-5	once
CASSPVYEQYF	TGTGCCAGCAGCCCTGTGTACGAGCAGTACTTC	-	TRBV7-3	TRBJ2-7	-
CSVAQQGAVGYPF	TGCAGCGTTGCCCAACAGGGGGCGGTTGGCTACCCCTTC	TRBD1	TRBV29-1	TRBJ1-2	-
CASSSSDRRETQYF	TGTGCCAGCAGCTCCTCAGACAGGAGGGAGACCCAGTACTTC	-	TRBV7-9	TRBJ2-5	-
CASRGTGIQETQYF	TGTGCCAGCAGGGGGACAGGGATCCAAGAGACCCAGTACTTC	TRBD1	TRBV6-1	TRBJ2-5	few